Described below is a single T cell receptor (beta chain) sequence and its context. The data were taken from a study of blood T cell repertoires in COVID-19. Across the study: PBMCs, B-cell-depleted T cells, or T cells were the source of the cDNA or gDNA that made up the material.

In the original analysis: How many nucleated cells were present was estimated from reference gene primer amplification. Method: immunoSEQ multiplex PCR; TCRdb's copy keeps in-frame clones and lacks some. Clone size and V and J calls were adopted from that table, with D and trimming inferred from the DNA. This table has about 310,000 clones, almost 90% appearing once. The ends were cut back, 6 bases at V and 0 bases at J, with 11 bases in the middle. Germline V gives CDR1 ENHRY, CDR2 SYGVKD. The CDR3 totals 15 residues. The source is a woman aged 40 to 55 with COVID-19, enrolled during active disease. Input material: peripheral blood. The chain carries TRBV10-3 and TRBJ2-2, with D perhaps TRBD1 (6 bases). This CDR3 reads CAIRKDSSNTGELFF. The DNA for the CDR3 is TGTGCCATCAGAAAGGACAGTTCGAACACCGGGGAGCTGTTTTTT.